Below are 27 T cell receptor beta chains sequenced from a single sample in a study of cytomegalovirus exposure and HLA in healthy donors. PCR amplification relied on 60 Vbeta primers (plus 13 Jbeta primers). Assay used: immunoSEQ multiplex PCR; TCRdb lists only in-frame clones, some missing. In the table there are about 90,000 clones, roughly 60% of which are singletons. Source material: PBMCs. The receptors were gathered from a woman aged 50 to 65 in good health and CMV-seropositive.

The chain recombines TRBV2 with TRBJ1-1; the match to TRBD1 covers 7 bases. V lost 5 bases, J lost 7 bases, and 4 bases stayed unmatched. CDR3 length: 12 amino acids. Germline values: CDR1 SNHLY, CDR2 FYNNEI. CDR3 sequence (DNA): TGTGCCAGCAGTAGACAGGGCGATGAAGCTTTCTTT. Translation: CASSRQGDEAFF.

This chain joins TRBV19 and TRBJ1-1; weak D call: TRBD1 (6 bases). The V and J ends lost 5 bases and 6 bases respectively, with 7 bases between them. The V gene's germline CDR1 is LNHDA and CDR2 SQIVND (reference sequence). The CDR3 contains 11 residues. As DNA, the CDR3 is TGTGCCAGTAGTCACAGGGCTGAAGCTTTCTTT. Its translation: CASSHRAEAFF.

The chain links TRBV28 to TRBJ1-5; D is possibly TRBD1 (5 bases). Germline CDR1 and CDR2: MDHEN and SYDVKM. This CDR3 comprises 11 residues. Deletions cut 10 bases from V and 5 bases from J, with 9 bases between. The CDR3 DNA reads TGTGCCACCCAACAGGATCAGCCCCAGCATTTT. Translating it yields CATQQDQPQHF.

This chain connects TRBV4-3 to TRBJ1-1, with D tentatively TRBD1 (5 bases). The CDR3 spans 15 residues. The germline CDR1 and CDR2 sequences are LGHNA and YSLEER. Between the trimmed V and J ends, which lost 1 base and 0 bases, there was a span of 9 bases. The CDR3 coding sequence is TGCGCCAGCAGCCAAGTGGGGGGGATGAACACTGAAGCTTTCTTT. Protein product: CASSQVGGMNTEAFF.

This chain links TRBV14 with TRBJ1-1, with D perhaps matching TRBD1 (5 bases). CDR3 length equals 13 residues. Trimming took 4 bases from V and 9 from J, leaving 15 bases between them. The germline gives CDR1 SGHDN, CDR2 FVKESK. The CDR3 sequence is CASSPLGPSKAFF. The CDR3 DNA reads TGTGCCAGCAGCCCCCTGGGGCCGTCCAAAGCTTTCTTT.

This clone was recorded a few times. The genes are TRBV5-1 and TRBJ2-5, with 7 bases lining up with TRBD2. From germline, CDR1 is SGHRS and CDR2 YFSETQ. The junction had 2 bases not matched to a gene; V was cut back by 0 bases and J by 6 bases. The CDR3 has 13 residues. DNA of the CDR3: TGCGCCAGCAGCTTGGCGGGACTACAGACCCAGTACTTC. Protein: CASSLAGLQTQYF.

CDR3 DNA: TGTGCCAGCAGTTTGAGAGGGATCGGTGGCTACACCTTC. This sequence encodes CASSLRGIGGYTF. The chain is built from TRBV27 and TRBJ1-2, with D hard to call. Trimming stripped 3 bases from V and 7 bases from J, with 12 bases between. The CDR3 is 13 amino acids. Looked up from germline, CDR1 is MNHEY and CDR2 is SMNVEV (reference sequence).

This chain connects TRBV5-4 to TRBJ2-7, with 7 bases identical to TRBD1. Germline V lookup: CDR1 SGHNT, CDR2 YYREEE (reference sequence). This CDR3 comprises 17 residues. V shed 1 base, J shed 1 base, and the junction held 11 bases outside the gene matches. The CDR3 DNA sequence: TGTGCCAGCAGCTTGAGGGTGGGGACAGATAGTTCCTACGAGCAGTACTTC. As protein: CASSLRVGTDSSYEQYF. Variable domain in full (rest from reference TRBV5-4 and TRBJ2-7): ETGVTQSPTHLIKTRGQQVTLRCSSQSGHNTVSWYQQALGQGPQFIFQYYREEENGRGNFPPRFSGLQFPNYSSELNVNALELDDSALYLCASSLRVGTDSSYEQYFGPGTRLTVT.

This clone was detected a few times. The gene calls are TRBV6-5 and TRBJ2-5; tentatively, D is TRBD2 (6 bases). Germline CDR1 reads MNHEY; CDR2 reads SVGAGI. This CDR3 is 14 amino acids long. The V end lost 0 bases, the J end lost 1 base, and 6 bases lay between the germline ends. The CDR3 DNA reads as TGTGCCAGCAGTTACTCTAGCGGCCAAGAGACCCAGTACTTC. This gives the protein CASSYSSGQETQYF.

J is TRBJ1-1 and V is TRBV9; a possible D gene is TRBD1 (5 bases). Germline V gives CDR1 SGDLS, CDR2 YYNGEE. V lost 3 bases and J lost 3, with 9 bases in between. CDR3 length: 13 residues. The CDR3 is CASSEDSYTEAFF. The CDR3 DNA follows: TGTGCCAGCAGCGAAGACAGTTACACTGAAGCTTTCTTT.

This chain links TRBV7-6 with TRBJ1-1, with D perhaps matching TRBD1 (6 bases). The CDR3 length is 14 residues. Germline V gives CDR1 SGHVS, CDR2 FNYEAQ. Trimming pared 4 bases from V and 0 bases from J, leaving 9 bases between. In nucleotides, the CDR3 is TGTGCCAGCAGCTCCCAGGGGATGAACACTGAAGCTTTCTTT. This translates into CASSSQGMNTEAFF.

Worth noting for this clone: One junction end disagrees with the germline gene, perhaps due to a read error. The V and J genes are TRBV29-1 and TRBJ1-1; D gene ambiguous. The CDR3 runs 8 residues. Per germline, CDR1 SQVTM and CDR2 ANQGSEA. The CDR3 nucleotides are TGCAGCGCCCCTGGACTCTCCTTT. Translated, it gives CSAPGLSF.

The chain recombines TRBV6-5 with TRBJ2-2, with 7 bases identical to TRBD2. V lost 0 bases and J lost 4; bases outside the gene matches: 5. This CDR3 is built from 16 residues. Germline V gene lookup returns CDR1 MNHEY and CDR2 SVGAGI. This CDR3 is CASSYSGTTPTGELFF. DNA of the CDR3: TGTGCCAGCAGTTACTCCGGGACTACTCCCACCGGGGAGCTGTTTTTT.

CDR3 residues: CASSLGAVQETQYF. The DNA for the CDR3 is TGTGCCAGCAGCTTGGGGGCAGTTCAAGAGACCCAGTACTTC. The chain has TRBV5-4 and TRBJ2-5; D is unclear. The CDR3 runs 14 residues. From germline, CDR1 is SGHNT and CDR2 YYREEE (reference sequence). Trimming removed 0 bases at V and 2 bases at J, with 8 bases between.

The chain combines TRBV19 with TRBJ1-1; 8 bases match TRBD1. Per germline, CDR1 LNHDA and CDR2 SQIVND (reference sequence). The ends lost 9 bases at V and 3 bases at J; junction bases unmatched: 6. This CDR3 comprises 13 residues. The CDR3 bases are TGTGCCAGCCAGGACAGGGTGTACACTGAAGCTTTCTTT. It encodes CASQDRVYTEAFF.

The CDR3 region is CASSLAANGGAGNEQFF. The CDR3 DNA reads TGCGCCAGCAGCTTGGCCGCTAACGGGGGGGCAGGCAATGAGCAGTTCTTC. V is TRBV5-1 and J is TRBJ2-1, with 8 nucleotides matching TRBD2. The CDR3 has 17 residues. From germline, CDR1 is SGHRS and CDR2 YFSETQ. J gave up 6 bases and V 0 bases, and 11 bases lay outside the gene matches.

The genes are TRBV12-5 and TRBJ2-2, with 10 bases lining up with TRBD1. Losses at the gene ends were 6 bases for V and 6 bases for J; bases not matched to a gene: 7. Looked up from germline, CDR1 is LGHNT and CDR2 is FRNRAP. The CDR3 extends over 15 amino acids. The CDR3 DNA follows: TGTGCTAGTGGAAGCAGGACAGGGGGATCCGGGGAGCTGTTTTTT. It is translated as CASGSRTGGSGELFF.

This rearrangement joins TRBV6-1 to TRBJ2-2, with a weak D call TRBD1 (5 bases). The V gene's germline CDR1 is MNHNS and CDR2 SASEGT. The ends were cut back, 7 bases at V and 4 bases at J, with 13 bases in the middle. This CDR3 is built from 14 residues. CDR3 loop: CASKGQLPTGELFF. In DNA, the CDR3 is TGTGCCAGCAAGGGGCAACTTCCCACCGGGGAGCTGTTTTTT.

The CDR3 spells CASSVGQHQQETQYF. The CDR3 nucleotides are TGTGCCAGCAGCGTGGGACAGCACCAACAAGAGACCCAGTACTTC. The chain couples TRBV5-4 to TRBJ2-5, with 7 bases fitting TRBD1. In germline, CDR1 is SGHNT, CDR2 YYREEE (reference sequence). The CDR3 is made up of 15 amino acids. V gave up 4 bases and J gave up 2 bases; unmatched junction bases: 8.

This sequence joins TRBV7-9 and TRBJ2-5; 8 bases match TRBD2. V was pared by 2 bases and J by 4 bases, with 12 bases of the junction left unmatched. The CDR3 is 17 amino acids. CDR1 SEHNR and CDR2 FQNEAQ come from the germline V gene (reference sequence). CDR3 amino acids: CASSLITAGGGRETQYF. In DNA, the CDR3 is TGTGCCAGCAGCTTAATAACGGCGGGGGGCGGAAGAGAGACCCAGTACTTC.

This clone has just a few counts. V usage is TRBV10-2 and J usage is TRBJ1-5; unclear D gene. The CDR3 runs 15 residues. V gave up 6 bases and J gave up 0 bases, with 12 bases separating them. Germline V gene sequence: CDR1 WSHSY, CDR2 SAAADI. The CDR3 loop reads CASSREDYSNQPQHF. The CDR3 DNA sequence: TGCGCCAGCAGCCGCGAAGACTATAGCAATCAGCCCCAGCATTTT.

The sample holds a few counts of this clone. The CDR3 nucleotides read TGTGCCAGCTCAGGGATGTCAAGGGAACCCCTCCACTTT. It yields the protein CASSGMSREPLHF. The V gene is TRBV2, the J gene TRBJ1-6; possible D gene TRBD1, 5 bases. Germline V gene data show CDR1 as SNHLY and CDR2 as FYNNEI. V was trimmed by 8 bases and J by 12 bases, leaving 17 bases between them. The CDR3 has 13 residues.

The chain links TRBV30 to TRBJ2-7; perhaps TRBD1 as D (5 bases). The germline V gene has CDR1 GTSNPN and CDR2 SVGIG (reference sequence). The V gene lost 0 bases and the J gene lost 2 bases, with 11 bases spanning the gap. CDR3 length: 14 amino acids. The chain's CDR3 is CAWSVQVGTYEQYF. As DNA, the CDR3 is TGTGCCTGGAGTGTACAGGTGGGGACCTACGAGCAGTACTTC.

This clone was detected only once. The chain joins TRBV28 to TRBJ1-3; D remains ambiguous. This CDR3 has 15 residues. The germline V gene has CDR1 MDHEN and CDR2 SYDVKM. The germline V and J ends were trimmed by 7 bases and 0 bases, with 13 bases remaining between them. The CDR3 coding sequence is TGTGCCAGCAATCGTCCAGCGTACTCTGGAAACACCATATATTTT. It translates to CASNRPAYSGNTIYF.

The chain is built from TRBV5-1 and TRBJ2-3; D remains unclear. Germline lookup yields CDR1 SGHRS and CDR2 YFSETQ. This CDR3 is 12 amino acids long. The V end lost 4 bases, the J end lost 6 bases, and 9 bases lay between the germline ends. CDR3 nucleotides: TGCGCCAGCAGCGCTAACTATGATACGCAGTATTTT. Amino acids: CASSANYDTQYF.

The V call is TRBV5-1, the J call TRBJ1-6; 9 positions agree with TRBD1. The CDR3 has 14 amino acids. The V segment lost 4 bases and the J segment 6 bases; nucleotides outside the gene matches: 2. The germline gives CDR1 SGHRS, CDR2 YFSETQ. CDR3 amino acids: CASSPGQGNSPLHF. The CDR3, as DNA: TGCGCCAGCAGCCCGGGACAGGGTAATTCACCCCTCCACTTT.

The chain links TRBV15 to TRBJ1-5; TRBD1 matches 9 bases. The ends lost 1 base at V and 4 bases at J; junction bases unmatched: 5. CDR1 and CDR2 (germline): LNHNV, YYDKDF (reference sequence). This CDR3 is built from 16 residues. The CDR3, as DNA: TGTGCCACCAGCAGAGTCCGGACAGGGGTGAATCAGCCCCAGCATTTT. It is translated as CATSRVRTGVNQPQHF. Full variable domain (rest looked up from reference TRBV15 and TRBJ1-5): DAMVIQNPRYQVTQFGKPVTLSCSQTLNHNVMYWYQQKSSQAPKLLFHYYDKDFNNEADTPDNFQSRRPNTSFCFLDIRSPGLGDTAMYLCATSRVRTGVNQPQHFGDGTRLSIL.